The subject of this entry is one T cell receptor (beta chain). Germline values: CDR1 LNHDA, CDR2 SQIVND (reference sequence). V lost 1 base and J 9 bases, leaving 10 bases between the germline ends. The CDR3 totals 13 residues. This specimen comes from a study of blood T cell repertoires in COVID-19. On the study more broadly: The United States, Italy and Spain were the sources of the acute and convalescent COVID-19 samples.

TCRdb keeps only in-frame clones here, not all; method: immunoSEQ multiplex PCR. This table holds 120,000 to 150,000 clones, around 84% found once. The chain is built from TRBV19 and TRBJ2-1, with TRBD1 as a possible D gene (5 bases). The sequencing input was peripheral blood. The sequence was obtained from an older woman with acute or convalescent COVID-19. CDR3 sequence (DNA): TGTGCCAGTAGTATAGGGCAGGGCAGTGAGCAGTTCTTC. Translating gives CASSIGQGSEQFF. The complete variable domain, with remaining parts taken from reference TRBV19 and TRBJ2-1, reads DGGITQSPKYLFRKEGQNVTLSCEQNLNHDAMYWYRQDPGQGLRLIYYSQIVNDFQKGDIAEGYSVSREKKESFPLTVTSAQKNPTAFYLCASSIGQGSEQFFGPGTRLTVL.